This is a list of T cell receptor beta chains from one sample in a study of shared clonotypes between healthy human individuals. The table came from immunoSEQ multiplex PCR; TCRdb's copy has only in-frame clones and leaves some out. Here the sample spans about 1 million clones, around 76% being singletons. Sequenced: memory CD4+ T cells sorted from blood. All receptors derive from a man aged 18 to 30 in good health. CDR3s leave out the opening cysteine and the closing phenylalanine or tryptophan.

>TRBV28
ASRGGLNEKLF
>TRBV30
AWSDRGQGYT
>TRBV6-6
ASRAAGGPGDIQY
>TRBV7-9
ASSFRRQAGNTIY
>TRBV18
ASSPPTGGPYEQY
>TRBV20-1
SARRDSEAF
>TRBV9
ASSVAPGTGSEGTQY
>TRBV5-8
ASSLSYRATEAF
>TRBV6-1
ASRLGQSAEQY
>TRBV10-3
AISESARVGGELF
>TRBV30
AWSVGVQKLF
>TRBV25-1
ASLVNSGGETQY
>TRBV5-1
ASSWEGGSQPQH
>TRBV4-2
ASSALGGNTEAF
>TRBV30
AWSRGGSEKLF
>TRBV28
ASTTPFEYGYT
>TRBV6-1
ASSVLQNEQF
>TRBV7-8
ASSLGTGGDYGYT
>TRBV6-5
ASTQGVRDYGYT
>TRBV28
ASSFGTRYEQY
>TRBV7-2
ASSPTRQESSYEQY
>TRBV6-6
ASSLGGDTDTQY
>TRBV15
ATSREGLRYEQY
>TRBV28
ASSSTGGLYGYT
>TRBV19
ASSFAGKFEQY
>TRBV6-5
ASRDQGQTLGYT
>TRBV10-1
ASSGNLGQPQH
>TRBV5-4
ASSPTPTGGIGEAF
>TRBV5-6
ASSPDHTDTQY
>TRBV5-1
ASSWMGFNQIMNTEAF
>TRBV6-6
ASSPGLPVGETQY
>TRBV2
ASSIDRGRGGELF
>TRBV18
ASSPGVQMGYEQY
>TRBV6-1
ASSVVRQPNSPLH
>TRBV7-6
ASSLSGATYEQY
>TRBV28
ASSVGSSYEQY
>TRBV2
ASSRLAGGGETQY
>TRBV18
ASSPTGGAKAF
>TRBV14
ASSRKTGRGTDTQY
>TRBV7-2
ASSPAGTGNNSPLH
>TRBV30
AWSGDRGTDTQY
>TRBV7-8
ASSPPPNPINSPLH
>TRBV9
ASSFGTGGSTDTQY
>TRBV9
ASSASPSGGGYNEQF
>TRBV19
ASSIQGWAGELF
>TRBV6-1
ASSEAGGKGTQY
>TRBV6-1
ASSEDQGGNSNQPQH
>TRBV20-1
SARELEGYT
>TRBV5-1
ASSLWDRDTGELF
>TRBV30
AWGRGGKTYEQY
>TRBV10-3
AISDSRYEQF
>TRBV5-6
ASSFGTSYEKLF
>TRBV28
ASRPAERLFYEQY
>TRBV19
ASSTDGSSYNEQF
>TRBV6-5
ASRRAGVDGYT
>TRBV5-1
ASSLRLAGGTDTQY
>TRBV2
ASSEGGGFSYNEQF
>TRBV19
ASSSGQLSPLH
>TRBV5-6
ASGQQAGGAYGYT
>TRBV2
ASSGEESLRNQPQH